The source of this T cell receptor beta chain is a study of shared clonotypes between healthy human individuals (dated by TCRdb to 2018 to 2020). In the study overall: The cohort included three men and a couple of women between 18 and 49 years of age. The study deeply sequenced blood TCR repertoires of five healthy adults to estimate repertoire size and the extent of clonotype sharing between individuals. Per donor, three plates each were used for CD4 naive and CD4 memory, two for CD8 naive, and one for CD8 memory. To increase sequencing depth and limit assay-specific biases, different laboratories used diverse techniques to prepare libraries and sequence TCR repertoires. Leukapheresis yielded between about 0.9 and 9.5 billion PBMCs per donor. On the study overall, not on this receptor specifically: Based on pairwise subsampling, the degree of clonotype sharing among donors was expected to be affected by sequencing depth. Clonotypes shared by all four sorted-subset donors showed higher generation probabilities than non-shared clonotypes. Sampling was limited to blood, and TCR repertoires in tissue likely differ from TCR repertoires in blood. The small number of donors limited the genetic and exposure-history diversity represented. Estimated clonotype richness was generally larger for naive than for memory subsets. Even with the large sequencing depth, rarefaction of the sorted-subset datasets indicated that sequencing was incomplete. Sharing across a few donors was observed for approximately 4.6% of naive CD4, about 3.2% of naive CD8, about 2.5% of memory CD4, and less than 0.45% of memory CD8 clonotypes.

The donors were healthy, HIV-negative adults with no recently reported acute infections or vaccinations. Every donor was a Caucasian adult living in Nashville, Tennessee, USA. The CD8 memory samples were a combination of magnetically selected CD45RO+ cells and CCR7-negative CD45RA+ effector memory (TemRA) cells. After blood collection by leukapheresis, PBMCs were isolated using Ficoll-Histopaque density gradient centrifugation and then cryopreserved in the vapor phase of liquid nitrogen. Analytical flow cytometry was used to check the purity and quantity of every magnetically sorted T cell population. Genomic DNA was isolated from each sorted fraction and quantified by UV absorbance on a Nanodrop 2000c. TCR CDR3 regions were amplified from genomic DNA by multiplex PCR using the deep immunoSEQ assay. Extracted genomic DNA from each cell subset was distributed evenly across all wells of several immunoSEQ 96-well plates, and each plate was treated as a replicate. For sorted subsets, roughly 200 ng of genomic DNA, equivalent to 30,000 or so T cell genomes, went into each replicate PCR. Purified libraries were quantified with a Qubit 3.0 fluorometer, sized on a Bioanalyzer 2100, and re-quantified with the KAPA Library Quantification kit. Each immunoSEQ 96-well plate was sequenced on its own single-read 150-cycle Illumina NextSeq 550 flow cell. As for the authors' bioinformatics: Because the immunoSEQ output held only junctional sequences and lacked quality scores, the filtering could not match the filtering applied to full-length reads. Sequences were annotated with PyIR, a Python wrapper for IgBLAST v1.9, using IMGT germline references to assign V/J genes and CDR3. Any read was removed if the V/J assignment was weak (E-value above 1e-6), the CDR3 was missing, or the read contained stop codons, out-of-frame junctions, or ambiguous translated residues. V3J clonotypes were defined by identical inferred V gene, J gene, and CDR3 amino acid sequence. Percentage overlap between repertoires was calculated by dividing the number of shared unique clonotypes by the size of the smaller repertoire. Three approaches were used to assess repertoire richness: RTK rarefaction, the Chao1 estimator, and Recon v2.1 estimates of unobserved clonotypes. Generation probabilities for all TCRbeta clonotypes obtained by the gDNA method from a handful of donors were computed using OLGA. Drawn from immuneACCESS, this table holds only the in-frame rearrangements with V and J called that TCRdb kept. Clones are partly lost; checked studies trace under half to an unresolved V gene and leave the rest unexplained. V and J calls and clone size are as listed in that table; D and trimming were resolved from the DNA. Here the sample has approximately 120,000 clones; about 70% occur a single time. Under 25% of the sample belongs to the ten largest clones.

A word on this clone: The antigen it recognizes is unknown. It has no much larger one-base neighbor in the sample; base qualities were not kept.

This clonotype originated in a woman aged 25 to 39 in good health. Input material: memory CD8+ T cells sorted from blood. This sample's cell subset or site label indicates: CD45RO+ cells pooled with CCR7-negative TemRA cells.

The nucleotide sequence is TGTGCCAGCAGCGTCGCGGGTTCACAGCCCCAGCATTTT. Translated, this is CASSVAGSQPQHF. The chain is made from TRBV5-6 and TRBJ1-5, with the D gene not clear enough to name. From a lookup of the germline V gene, CDR1 and CDR2 are SGHDT and YYEEEE. The cysteine opens and the phenylalanine closes a CDR3 of 13 amino acids. Of the read, only the CDR3 DNA is kept; its 39 bases are in frame from base 1. V is clipped by 4 bases and J by 7 bases, and the sequence between their germline boundaries is 12 bases long. Joined to the reference TRBV5-6 and TRBJ1-5 proteins, this CDR3 gives the full variable domain: DAGVTQSPTHLIKTRGQQVTLRCSPKSGHDTVSWYQQALGQGPQFIFQYYEEEERQRGNFPDRFSGHQFPNYSSELNVNALLLGDSALYLCASSVAGSQPQHFGDGTRLSIL.